A selection of T cell receptor beta chains follows, all from one sample in a study of cytomegalovirus exposure and HLA in healthy donors. Clones were read by immunoSEQ multiplex PCR, and TCRdb kept only the in-frame ones, dropping some. The data contain hundreds of thousands of clones, around 79% of them singletons. Sequenced sample: PBMCs. The receptors shown here come from a girl aged 2 to 10 in good health and CMV-seronegative. CDR3s leave out the opening cysteine and the closing phenylalanine or tryptophan. Some rows mark clone size as missing; the rest say once, few, many or name a class of expanded clone.

clone_size j_call v_call cdr3_aa
. TRBJ2-2 TRBV7-9 ASSPWTGAGGELF
. TRBJ1-2 TRBV6-5 ASSYTGRSGWGYT
. TRBJ2-1 TRBV7-2 ASSLEAGGREQF
. TRBJ2-7 TRBV2 ASSVLAGSMVYEQY
. TRBJ1-1 TRBV9 ASSVNREGTEAF
once TRBJ2-2 TRBV27 ASSFTTSGRVTGELF
once TRBJ2-7 TRBV5-1 ASRNGAYEQY
. TRBJ2-2 TRBV5-1 ASSEGHKNTGELF
few TRBJ1-2 TRBV6-1 ASSDGKGGYGYT
. TRBJ2-5 TRBV7-8 ASSLVIGLGETQY
. TRBJ2-1 TRBV27 ASSPRGLGGLEQF
once TRBJ1-1 TRBV5-4 ASSWTGVGDTEAF
. TRBJ2-3 TRBV5-1 ASSPQGGTTDTQY
once TRBJ1-3 TRBV7-9 ASSPSVLLGEGNTIY
once TRBJ2-6 TRBV6-1 ASSGGTGVSGANVLT
once TRBJ2-7 TRBV27 ASRLSLAGGSYEQY
. TRBJ2-6 TRBV10-2 ASSESGVSVSGANVLT
. TRBJ1-2 TRBV6-5 ASSRTSEGYGYT
. TRBJ2-5 TRBV4-2 ASSPGLAGAQETQY
. TRBJ1-3 TRBV29-1 SCRDSGNTIY
. TRBJ1-1 TRBV6-1 ASRPTGLNTEAF
. TRBJ2-1 TRBV7-9 ASGLAGGEQF
. TRBJ1-1 TRBV18 ASSPLEVLNTEAF
. TRBJ2-3 TRBV6-1 ASSERGTDTQY
. TRBJ2-5 TRBV7-7 ASSLPGGTQY
. TRBJ1-1 TRBV7-9 ASSPREGGVEAF
. TRBJ2-1 TRBV19 ASSIGRGFDEQF
. TRBJ2-1 TRBV4-2 ASSHLIGTSGGEQF
few TRBJ1-1 TRBV5-1 ASSSGNTEAF
. TRBJ2-5 TRBV2 ASSVGEYQETQY
. TRBJ1-2 TRBV5-1 ASSLDSNYGYT
once TRBJ2-6 TRBV29-1 SVELSSGANVLT
. TRBJ1-4 TRBV7-9 ASSLATEKLNEKLF
. TRBJ1-4 TRBV6-1 ASSEGETGRGI
. TRBJ2-5 TRBV7-9 ASSLARDKGRETQY
once TRBJ1-2 TRBV2 ASSGQRDRGQSGYGYT
. TRBJ2-7 TRBV5-4 ASSDWTGGISYEQY
. TRBJ1-2 TRBV5-6 ASRGGAYGYT
. TRBJ1-6 TRBV21-1 ASSKGGSPLH
. TRBJ2-7 TRBV5-5 ASSPQTGYHEQY
few TRBJ1-1 TRBV14 ASSQGDRGEAF
. TRBJ2-2 TRBV5-1 ASSQRWYGELF
. TRBJ1-1 TRBV13 ASSLRGATGGPEAF
. TRBJ1-4 TRBV5-1 ASSTSGVEKLF
once TRBJ2-5 TRBV5-8 ASSLAGATGQEAQY
few TRBJ1-2 TRBV5-1 ASSLEAGNYGYT
. TRBJ2-1 TRBV4-1 ASSQDGHGEQF
. TRBJ2-1 TRBV5-1 ASSLGSLAGGLNEQF
. TRBJ1-2 TRBV9 ASTELDRIFHGYT
. TRBJ2-7 TRBV2 ASIDRLSYEQY
few TRBJ1-5 TRBV19 ASSRDNSNQPQH
. TRBJ1-1 TRBV6-5 ASSYVRGRGNTEAF
. TRBJ1-3 TRBV27 ASSLSGSSGNTIY
. TRBJ2-1 TRBV7-6 ASSTRPGLAHNEQF
. TRBJ1-1 TRBV6-5 ASRPIENTEAF
. TRBJ1-1 TRBV6-1 ASSATRGNSGAF
. TRBJ2-6 TRBV7-2 ASSRDISNVLT
. TRBJ2-3 TRBV18 ASSPMGQGAFTDTQY